A selection of T cell receptor beta chains follows, all from one sample in a study of shared clonotypes between healthy human individuals. This table comes from immunoSEQ multiplex PCR, and its TCRdb copy is limited to in-frame clones, with some not included. Among roughly 2.2 million clones listed, 80% to 95% were seen once. Sequencing was carried out using naive CD4+ T cells from PBMCs. These receptors were obtained from a man younger than 30 in good health. Some clones in this sample may be carry-over from other donors' samples. Both conserved end residues are part of each CDR3. The D gene is left open where the match is weak. For some rows the clone size is stated as once, few or many, or as a class when expanded; others skip it.

D	J	size	V	DNA	CDR3
.	TRBJ2-1	.	TRBV30	TGTGCCTGGAGTGACGGGACTGGGACTAATGAGCAGTTCTTC	CAWSDGTGTNEQFF
TRBD1	TRBJ2-1	.	TRBV7-2	TGTGCCAGCAGCTTACGACAGGGAACATCTAATGAGCAGTTCTTC	CASSLRQGTSNEQFF
.	TRBJ2-5	.	TRBV5-4	TGTGCCAGCAGCTTTAACAGGGAAGGGGAGACCCAGTACTTC	CASSFNREGETQYF
TRBD1	TRBJ2-2	.	TRBV7-9	TGTGCCAGCAGCTTAACGGGACAGGGGCACACCGGGGAGCTGTTTTTT	CASSLTGQGHTGELFF
TRBD1	TRBJ1-5	.	TRBV9	TGTGCCAGCAGCGTAGTCTCAGGGGGAGATCAGCCCCAGCATTTT	CASSVVSGGDQPQHF
.	TRBJ2-7	.	TRBV11-2	TGTGCCAGCAGCTTAGTTTTCTACGAGCAGTACTTC	CASSLVFYEQYF
.	TRBJ2-5	.	TRBV6-5	TGTGCCAGCAGGCCCAATTACCCACGCCGGAAGACCCAGTACTTC	CASRPNYPRRKTQYF
.	TRBJ1-4	.	TRBV6-1	TGTGCCAGTCGTTTGGGGAGCGAAAAACTGTTTTTT	CASRLGSEKLFF
TRBD2	TRBJ2-1	once	TRBV25-1	TGTGCCAGCACCGGACTAGCGGGAGGGCCGTTTGTTAATGAGCAGTTCTTC	CASTGLAGGPFVNEQFF
.	TRBJ2-1	.	TRBV5-4	TGTGCCAGCAGCTTTGTCGCCGGTAGCTCCTACAATGAGCAGTTCTTC	CASSFVAGSSYNEQFF
TRBD1	TRBJ1-1	.	TRBV11-2	TGTGCCAGCAGCTTAGATACAGGGGGAACGACTGAAGCTTTCTTT	CASSLDTGGTTEAFF
.	TRBJ1-4	few	TRBV6-5	TGTGCCAGCAGTATTGACCGCTACTATGAAAAACTGTTTTTT	CASSIDRYYEKLFF
TRBD2	TRBJ2-1	.	TRBV11-2	TGTGCCAGCAGCTTAGAAGCGGGAGGCTTTTTCTATGAGCAGTTCTTC	CASSLEAGGFFYEQFF
.	TRBJ2-7	.	TRBV9	TGTGCCAGCAGCGTAACGGGTCCCCCCGGCGAGCAGTACTTC	CASSVTGPPGEQYF
.	TRBJ2-7	.	TRBV7-7	TGTGCCAGCAGCCCCCGCACCCACAGAAGCTCCTACGAGCAGTACTTC	CASSPRTHRSSYEQYF
.	TRBJ1-3	once	TRBV28	TGTGCCAGCAGTCCCCTTTGGGCCTCTGGAAACACCATATATTTT	CASSPLWASGNTIYF
TRBD2	TRBJ2-7	.	TRBV5-1	TGCGCCAGCAGCTTGGTGGCGGGAGTGGTAGACGAGCAGTACTTC	CASSLVAGVVDEQYF
.	TRBJ2-1	.	TRBV23-1	TGCGCCAGCAGTCAGTTAGTCCCCAGCTCCTACAATGAGCAGTTCTTC	CASSQLVPSSYNEQFF
.	TRBJ1-2	.	TRBV29-1	TGCAGCGCACCAGGGGTTACAGGGCTTTATGGCTACACCTTC	CSAPGVTGLYGYTF
.	TRBJ1-1	few	TRBV20-1	TGCAGTGCTAGAGTAGGCAGGGAAGCTTTCTTT	CSARVGREAFF
TRBD2	TRBJ2-7	.	TRBV5-5	TGTGCCAGCAGCCACTATAGCGGGAGTGGTGAGCAGTACTTC	CASSHYSGSGEQYF
.	TRBJ2-3	.	TRBV6-1	TGTGCCAGCACCGAATGGGCACTGCGCACAGATACGCAGTATTTT	CASTEWALRTDTQYF
.	TRBJ1-5	.	TRBV2	TGTGCCAGCAGGGACGGGGGACCTAGGAGCAATCAGCCCCAGCATTTT	CASRDGGPRSNQPQHF
TRBD1	TRBJ1-5	.	TRBV10-3	TGTGCCATCAGTGAGCAGGGGGCGGGTAGCAATCAGCCCCAGCATTTT	CAISEQGAGSNQPQHF
.	TRBJ1-5	.	TRBV7-8	TGTGCCAGCAGCTTGGGCCAGGACATACTCAATCAGCCCCAGCATTTT	CASSLGQDILNQPQHF
TRBD2	TRBJ2-1	.	TRBV27	TGTGCCAGCAGTTTATTAGCGGGGATCTACAATGAGCAGTTCTTC	CASSLLAGIYNEQFF
TRBD2	TRBJ2-2	.	TRBV9	TGTGCCAGCAGCCCCCGGGGGACTAACGCCGGGGAGCTGTTTTTT	CASSPRGTNAGELFF
TRBD1	TRBJ1-5	few	TRBV30	TGTGCCTGGAGCGAAACGACAGGGAGTCAGCCCCAGCATTTT	CAWSETTGSQPQHF
.	TRBJ2-2	.	TRBV5-1	TGCGCCAGCACGGAGCAGATGAACACCGGGGAGCTGTTTTTT	CASTEQMNTGELFF
.	TRBJ1-4	.	TRBV2	TGTGCCACCTCCCCCGGGGGCGCAACTAATGAAAAACTGTTTTTT	CATSPGGATNEKLFF
.	TRBJ2-1	.	TRBV6-5	TGTGCCAGCAGTTACTGGAGCGGGTGGGACAATGAGCAGTTCTTC	CASSYWSGWDNEQFF
TRBD1	TRBJ2-7	.	TRBV7-9	TGTGCCAGCAGCTTAACGGGGACAGCCTACGAGCAGTACTTC	CASSLTGTAYEQYF
.	TRBJ1-5	.	TRBV28	TGTGCCAGCAGAACGACAGGTCAGGATCAGCCCCAGCATTTT	CASRTTGQDQPQHF
TRBD2	TRBJ2-2	.	TRBV18	TGTGCCAGCTCAAGGGGACTAGCGGGAACCGGGGAGCTGTTTTTT	CASSRGLAGTGELFF
TRBD1	TRBJ2-2	.	TRBV5-1	TGCGCCAGCAGCCCCGGAGGGGCAGGGGGCATCTCCGGGGAGCTGTTTTTT	CASSPGGAGGISGELFF
.	TRBJ2-1	.	TRBV10-3	TGTGCCATCAGTGACAGCCGGGCGCCGCTGGTTGATGAGCAGTTCTTC	CAISDSRAPLVDEQFF
TRBD2	TRBJ2-1	.	TRBV5-1	TGCGCCAGCAGCTCGGGGGGGACTAGCGGGAGCGATGAGCAGTTCTTC	CASSSGGTSGSDEQFF
.	TRBJ2-1	.	TRBV6-1	TGTGCCAGCAGTGAAGAGTGGACCCCCGCTTACAATGAGCAGTTCTTC	CASSEEWTPAYNEQFF
.	TRBJ1-4	.	TRBV5-5	TGTGCCAGCAGCGGTGACGGGAATGAAAAACTGTTTTTT	CASSGDGNEKLFF
TRBD2	TRBJ2-7	.	TRBV11-2	TGTGCCAGCAGCTTAGTCGGGACTAGCGGGGGAAGGGAGCAGTACTTC	CASSLVGTSGGREQYF
.	TRBJ2-6	.	TRBV28	TGTGCCAGCAGTGCCCCCCGGGACACACGACTCTCTGGGGCCAACGTCCTGACTTTC	CASSAPRDTRLSGANVLTF
TRBD2	TRBJ2-1	.	TRBV12-5	TGTGCTAGTGGCCGGGGACTAGCGGACTCCTACAATGAGCAGTTCTTC	CASGRGLADSYNEQFF
.	TRBJ1-5	.	TRBV10-3	TGTGCCATCAGACGGGACATTAATCAGCCCCAGCATTTT	CAIRRDINQPQHF
.	TRBJ2-7	.	TRBV7-9	TGTGCCAGCAGCTTAATTAGCTCCTACGAGCAGTACTTC	CASSLISSYEQYF
.	TRBJ1-5	.	TRBV4-3	TGCGCCAGCAGTCACGCTGCTGGATTCAATCAGCCCCAGCATTTT	CASSHAAGFNQPQHF
.	TRBJ1-2	.	TRBV6-1	TGTGCCACCTCTGATACGGGTCCCTATGGCTACACCTTC	CATSDTGPYGYTF
.	TRBJ2-5	.	TRBV5-1	TGCGCCAGCAGCTTGGTTGGGGAGGAGACCCAGTACTTC	CASSLVGEETQYF
.	TRBJ2-2	.	TRBV18	TGTGCCAGCTCTCTGAAGTGGGCAGGTAAGCAATTGAACACCGGGGAGCTGTTTTTT	CASSLKWAGKQLNTGELFF
.	TRBJ1-2	.	TRBV9	TGTGCCAGCAGCGCAGGTCCGATAGGGGATAGTTATGGCTACACCTTC	CASSAGPIGDSYGYTF
TRBD2	TRBJ2-7	.	TRBV6-5	TGTGCCAGCAGTTACTCGTCGGGTAGCGGGGACTACGAGCAGTACTTC	CASSYSSGSGDYEQYF
.	TRBJ1-2	.	TRBV4-1	TGCGCCAGCAGCCAAGGGGGTGTCAGGGCATATGGCTACACCTTC	CASSQGGVRAYGYTF
TRBD2	TRBJ2-7	.	TRBV5-1	TGCGCCAGCAGGTGGACTAGCGGATTCTCCTACGAGCAGTACTTC	CASRWTSGFSYEQYF
TRBD1	TRBJ2-7	.	TRBV30	TGTGCCTGGAGTGCTTGGGACAGGGGGCTGTACGAGCAGTACTTC	CAWSAWDRGLYEQYF
.	TRBJ1-6	.	TRBV30	TGTGCCTGGAGTGTTGCAGGGGCCTCTTATAATTCACCCCTCCACTTT	CAWSVAGASYNSPLHF
.	TRBJ2-4	once	TRBV7-9	TGTGCCAGCAGCCCAACAGCCAAAAACATTCAGTACTTC	CASSPTAKNIQYF